A selection of T cell receptor beta chains follows, all from one sample in a study of neurological immune-mediated disorders. TCRdb ran MiXCR on the 5' RACE reads and lists one entry per CDR3 protein. The sample lists about 59,000 distinct CDR3 sequences; nearly 25% were seen once. The sequenced sample consisted of PBMCs. These receptors all come from a man aged 55 to 69 with HTLV-1-associated myelopathy (HAM/TSP). The CDR3 runs from the conserved cysteine through the conserved F or W. The order of the fields is CDR3 length, D gene, clone size, J gene, V gene, CDR3 DNA, CDR3 protein. A D gene is named only where the DNA matches it firmly. A row's size may be missing; if present it is once, few, many or a size class.

len: 15
d_gene: TRBD2
abundance: many
j_gene: TRBJ2-1
v_gene: TRBV20-1
CDR3nt: TGCAGTGCTACCCCCGGGACTAGGGGCTACAATGAGCAGTTCTTC
CDR3aa: CSATPGTRGYNEQFF

len: 15
d_gene: TRBD1
abundance: .
j_gene: TRBJ2-7
v_gene: TRBV20-1
CDR3nt: TGCAGTGCTACTAAACTTGGACAGGGCTCCTACGAGCAGTACTTC
CDR3aa: CSATKLGQGSYEQYF

len: 16
d_gene: TRBD2
abundance: .
j_gene: TRBJ2-3
v_gene: TRBV5-6
CDR3nt: TGTGCCAGCAGCAGACGACTAGCGGTGGGCACAGATACGCAGTATTTT
CDR3aa: CASSRRLAVGTDTQYF

len: 13
d_gene: .
abundance: many
j_gene: TRBJ2-3
v_gene: TRBV20-1
CDR3nt: TGCAGTGCCCTCCGCTCGGCGCCAGATACGCAGTATTTT
CDR3aa: CSALRSAPDTQYF

len: 15
d_gene: TRBD1
abundance: .
j_gene: TRBJ2-2
v_gene: TRBV20-1
CDR3nt: TGCAGTGCTAGATCGGACAGGGGAAACACCGGGGAGCTGTTTTTT
CDR3aa: CSARSDRGNTGELFF

len: 15
d_gene: TRBD2
abundance: many
j_gene: TRBJ2-1
v_gene: TRBV5-1
CDR3nt: TGCGCCAGCAGCGGGGCGGGAGGGCCCTACAATGAGCAGTTCTTC
CDR3aa: CASSGAGGPYNEQFF

len: 14
d_gene: .
abundance: .
j_gene: TRBJ2-5
v_gene: TRBV29-1
CDR3nt: TGCAGCGTACGACGGGCCCTGTCGAAAGAGACCCAGTACTTC
CDR3aa: CSVRRALSKETQYF

len: 15
d_gene: .
abundance: .
j_gene: TRBJ2-3
v_gene: TRBV2
CDR3nt: TGTGCCAGCAGTGTAATTGGCGGGAACACAGATACGCAGTATTTT
CDR3aa: CASSVIGGNTDTQYF

len: 15
d_gene: TRBD1
abundance: many
j_gene: TRBJ2-3
v_gene: TRBV12-3/TRBV12-4
CDR3nt: TGTGCCAGCAGTTTCCAGGACAGGACAACAGATACGCAGTATTTT
CDR3aa: CASSFQDRTTDTQYF

len: 16
d_gene: .
abundance: many
j_gene: TRBJ2-1
v_gene: TRBV24-1
CDR3nt: TGTGCCACCAGTGATTTAAAGGGAAGCTCCTACAATGAGCAGTTCTTC
CDR3aa: CATSDLKGSSYNEQFF

len: 13
d_gene: .
abundance: .
j_gene: TRBJ2-3
v_gene: TRBV10-3
CDR3nt: TGTGCCGTCGGAACAGGGAGCACAGATACGCAGTATTTT
CDR3aa: CAVGTGSTDTQYF

len: 15
d_gene: .
abundance: many
j_gene: TRBJ1-1
v_gene: TRBV5-6
CDR3nt: TGTGCCAGCAGCCACGGCCTAGGGGTGAACACTGAAGCTTTCTTT
CDR3aa: CASSHGLGVNTEAFF

len: 16
d_gene: .
abundance: many
j_gene: TRBJ2-2
v_gene: TRBV20-1
CDR3nt: TGCAGTGCTAGAGATCCGGCTAGGGCCTCTTCAGGGGAGCTGTTTTTT
CDR3aa: CSARDPARASSGELFF

len: 14
d_gene: .
abundance: many
j_gene: TRBJ2-3
v_gene: TRBV10-3
CDR3nt: TGTGCCATCAGCCCCACGGAACCGGGAGATACGCAGTATTTT
CDR3aa: CAISPTEPGDTQYF

len: 14
d_gene: .
abundance: many
j_gene: TRBJ1-5
v_gene: TRBV24-1
CDR3nt: TGTGCCACCAGTGAATCGGGTAGCAATCAGCCCCAGCATTTT
CDR3aa: CATSESGSNQPQHF

len: 16
d_gene: .
abundance: many
j_gene: TRBJ1-3
v_gene: TRBV7-9
CDR3nt: TGTGCCAGCAGCTTATGGAAAAGGGACACTGGAAACACCATATATTTT
CDR3aa: CASSLWKRDTGNTIYF

len: 13
d_gene: .
abundance: many
j_gene: TRBJ2-7
v_gene: TRBV29-1
CDR3nt: TGCAGCGTTGCATCTGGGTTGGGGTACGAGCAGTACTTC
CDR3aa: CSVASGLGYEQYF

len: 14
d_gene: .
abundance: many
j_gene: TRBJ2-3
v_gene: TRBV5-1
CDR3nt: TGCGCCACCCGGTCCCAATACTTCACAGATACGCAGTATTTT
CDR3aa: CATRSQYFTDTQYF

len: 13
d_gene: .
abundance: many
j_gene: TRBJ1-2
v_gene: TRBV15
CDR3nt: TGTGCCACCAGCAGACAGGGCTCGGGTGGCTACACCTTC
CDR3aa: CATSRQGSGGYTF

len: 17
d_gene: .
abundance: many
j_gene: TRBJ2-2
v_gene: TRBV28
CDR3nt: TGTGCCAGCACCCCCTCGGGCAGGGGCGCATGGACCGGGGAGCTGTTTTTT
CDR3aa: CASTPSGRGAWTGELFF

len: 12
d_gene: .
abundance: .
j_gene: TRBJ1-1
v_gene: TRBV6-6
CDR3nt: TGTGCCAGCAGTTATGGGGTGGCTGAAGCTTTCTTT
CDR3aa: CASSYGVAEAFF

len: 14
d_gene: TRBD1
abundance: .
j_gene: TRBJ1-3
v_gene: TRBV6-6
CDR3nt: TGTGCCAGCAGAATGACAGGGGATGGAAACACCATATATTTT
CDR3aa: CASRMTGDGNTIYF

len: 14
d_gene: .
abundance: many
j_gene: TRBJ1-1
v_gene: TRBV20-1
CDR3nt: TGCAGTGCTAGAGACGCCGGCGGAAACACTGAAGCTTTCTTT
CDR3aa: CSARDAGGNTEAFF

len: 14
d_gene: TRBD1
abundance: many
j_gene: TRBJ1-1
v_gene: TRBV20-1
CDR3nt: TGCAGTGCTAGACCAAACAGGGGGAACACTGAAGCTTTCTTT
CDR3aa: CSARPNRGNTEAFF

len: 10
d_gene: .
abundance: many
j_gene: TRBJ2-1
v_gene: TRBV20-1
CDR3nt: TGCAGTGCAGACGGAAGGGAGCAGTTCTTC
CDR3aa: CSADGREQFF

len: 11
d_gene: .
abundance: many
j_gene: TRBJ2-1
v_gene: TRBV12-3/TRBV12-4
CDR3nt: TGTGCCAGCAGTCGCTCCAATGAGCAGTTCTTC
CDR3aa: CASSRSNEQFF

len: 15
d_gene: .
abundance: many
j_gene: TRBJ2-3
v_gene: TRBV27
CDR3nt: TGTGCCAGCAGTATAGTAGGAGGAGGCACAGATACGCAGTATTTT
CDR3aa: CASSIVGGGTDTQYF

len: 16
d_gene: .
abundance: .
j_gene: TRBJ2-6
v_gene: TRBV14
CDR3nt: TGTGCCAGCAGCCAAGCCCCTGACTCGGGGGCCAACGTCCTGACTTTC
CDR3aa: CASSQAPDSGANVLTF

len: 14
d_gene: TRBD2
abundance: few
j_gene: TRBJ2-2
v_gene: TRBV12-3/TRBV12-4
CDR3nt: TGTGCCAGCAGTTATAGCGGGAGTCCCGGGGAGCTGTTTTTT
CDR3aa: CASSYSGSPGELFF

len: 13
d_gene: .
abundance: .
j_gene: TRBJ2-2
v_gene: TRBV14
CDR3nt: TGTGCCAGCAGCATACTGAGCACCGGGGAGCTGTTTTTT
CDR3aa: CASSILSTGELFF

len: 14
d_gene: TRBD2
abundance: .
j_gene: TRBJ2-7
v_gene: TRBV20-1
CDR3nt: TGCAGTGCTAGTGACGGCGGGAGTGGTTACGAGCAGTACTTC
CDR3aa: CSASDGGSGYEQYF

len: 12
d_gene: .
abundance: .
j_gene: TRBJ2-1
v_gene: TRBV20-1
CDR3nt: TGCAGTGCTAGTATCCTGACCAATGAGCAGTTCTTC
CDR3aa: CSASILTNEQFF

len: 15
d_gene: .
abundance: many
j_gene: TRBJ2-3
v_gene: TRBV18
CDR3nt: TGTGCCAGCTCACCACAGGTAACGGGCACAGATACGCAGTATTTT
CDR3aa: CASSPQVTGTDTQYF

len: 15
d_gene: .
abundance: many
j_gene: TRBJ2-7
v_gene: TRBV3-1
CDR3nt: TGTGCCAGCAGCCAAGATCTCACCGGCTTCTACGAGCAGTACTTC
CDR3aa: CASSQDLTGFYEQYF

len: 15
d_gene: TRBD2
abundance: .
j_gene: TRBJ2-1
v_gene: TRBV7-9
CDR3nt: TGTGCCAGCAGCTTTACTAGCGGGACCTACAATGAGCAGTTCTTC
CDR3aa: CASSFTSGTYNEQFF

len: 18
d_gene: TRBD1
abundance: .
j_gene: TRBJ1-1
v_gene: TRBV20-1
CDR3nt: TGCAGTGCTAGGGGACAGGGAAGAGGTACGTCCGGGAACACTGAAGCTTTCTTT
CDR3aa: CSARGQGRGTSGNTEAFF

len: 14
d_gene: .
abundance: many
j_gene: TRBJ2-5
v_gene: TRBV28
CDR3nt: TGTGCCAGCAGTTTAGGAGATCGAAAAGAGACCCAGTACTTC
CDR3aa: CASSLGDRKETQYF